Following are 27 T cell receptor beta chains from one sample sequenced in a study of identical twins. TCRdb called the 5' RACE reads again in MiXCR, with one record for every CDR3 protein. Of a few hundred thousand distinct CDR3 sequences listed, about 9% were seen once; the top ten hold 8% to 9.5%. The sample consisted of naive T cells sorted from blood. The receptors come from a woman aged 50 to 60 in good health.

This clonotype was detected a few times. The CDR3: CATIPHRTSGRNEQFF. Here the CDR3 DNA reads TGTGCCACCATTCCCCACCGGACTAGCGGGAGGAATGAGCAGTTCTTC. The genes are TRBV24-1 and TRBJ2-1, with 14 bases lining up with TRBD2. The V gene's germline CDR1 is KGHDR and CDR2 SFDVKD. This CDR3 has 16 amino acids. Trimming cost V 8 bases and J 7 bases; bases outside gene matches: 9.

There are a few counts of this clonotype. The chain links TRBV5-5 to TRBJ2-7; 7 bases match TRBD1. With 0 bases clipped from V and 7 bases from J, the junction kept 7 bases outside the gene matches. This CDR3 comprises 14 residues. Germline V gene data show CDR1 as SGHKS and CDR2 as YYEKEE (reference sequence). CDR3 loop: CASSLETGPWEQYV. The DNA of the CDR3 is TGTGCCAGCAGCTTGGAGACAGGGCCTTGGGAGCAGTACGTC.

The rearrangement uses TRBV28 and TRBJ1-5, with D possibly TRBD1 on 6 matching bases. V lost 7 bases and J 3 bases, leaving 10 bases between the germline ends. CDR3 size: 13 residues. CDR1 is MDHEN, CDR2 SYDVKM, per germline. CDR3 protein: CASTRDTNQPQHF. CDR3 sequence (DNA): TGTGCCAGCACACGGGACACCAATCAGCCCCAGCATTTT.

The rearrangement links TRBV5-6 to TRBJ2-1, with 8 bases identical to TRBD2. CDR3 length: 17 amino acids. CDR1 is SGHDT and CDR2 is YYEEEE in the germline V gene. Losses at the gene ends were 1 base for V and 5 bases for J; bases not matched to a gene: 11. CDR3: CASSLLVLAERNNEQFF. The CDR3 nucleotides are TGTGCCAGCAGCTTGTTAGTACTAGCGGAGAGAAACAATGAGCAGTTCTTC.

The chain recombines TRBV11-1 with TRBJ2-3; a possible D gene is TRBD1 (6 bases). Germline-derived CDR1 and CDR2 are SGHAT and FQDESV (reference sequence). V was pared by 4 bases and J by 9 bases, with 14 bases between. The CDR3 has 13 amino acids. The CDR3, as DNA: TGTGCCAGCAGCTCCCCAACAGGGTTGACGCAGTATTTT. Translation gives CASSSPTGLTQYF.

This clonotype occurred many times. The chain carries TRBV12-3 or TRBV12-4 and TRBJ1-5, with D uncertain. Trimming cost V 6 bases and J 4 bases, with 22 bases left between them. The CDR3 covers 17 residues. Here the CDR3 reads CASRPWALGGLNQPQHF. The CDR3 DNA follows: TGTGCCAGCAGGCCCTGGGCCTTGGGTGGCCTAAATCAGCCCCAGCATTTT.

Many counts were recorded for this clonotype. This rearrangement joins TRBV6-6 to TRBJ2-5; tentative D call: TRBD2 (6 bases). Germline loops: CDR1 MNHNY, CDR2 SVGAGI (reference sequence). V lost 2 bases, J lost 3 bases, and 13 bases lay in between. The CDR3 totals 15 residues. CDR3 protein: CASSYLPGGEETQYF. The CDR3 bases are TGTGCCAGCAGTTACCTCCCCGGGGGTGAAGAGACCCAGTACTTC.

This clonotype has a handful of counts. This chain connects TRBV20-1 to TRBJ1-4, with a tentative D call TRBD1 (5 bases). The CDR3 is 15 residues long. Germline lookup yields CDR1 DFQATT and CDR2 SNEGSKA (reference sequence). V lost 0 bases, J lost 4 bases, and 12 bases lay in between. CDR3 in amino acids: CSARDPGRSNEKLFF. The CDR3 DNA is TGCAGTGCTAGAGATCCGGGACGGAGTAATGAAAAACTGTTTTTT.

A remark on this clonotype: Germline is not matched at one junction end, which may reflect a read error. The J gene is TRBJ2-1, the V gene TRBV2; 8 bases match TRBD1. Germline V gives CDR1 SNHLY, CDR2 FYNNEI. There are 15 residues in the CDR3. This CDR3 reads CGSTLDRGWNNEQFF. CDR3 in DNA: TGTGGCAGCACCCTTGACAGGGGTTGGAACAATGAGCAGTTCTTC.

J is TRBJ1-2 and V is TRBV27; D unclear. The CDR3 has 14 amino acids. Trimming took 5 bases from V and 0 from J, leaving 10 bases between them. Germline assignment: CDR1 MNHEY and CDR2 SMNVEV (reference sequence). CDR3 bases: TGTGCCAGCAGTACCCCGAACCCTAACTATGGCTACACCTTC. This encodes CASSTPNPNYGYTF.

Ten or more counts support this clonotype. This chain uses TRBV6-4 with TRBJ1-1; 7 positions match TRBD1. The germline V gene encodes CDR1 MRHNA and CDR2 SNTAGT. V gave up 5 bases and J gave up 3 bases; unmatched junction bases: 6. This CDR3 contains 14 residues. The CDR3 sequence is CASSHTGADTEAFF. The CDR3 bases are TGTGCCAGCAGTCATACAGGGGCGGACACTGAAGCTTTCTTT.

The genes are TRBV12-3 or TRBV12-4 and TRBJ2-5, with 8 bases lining up with TRBD2. The CDR3 loop spans 16 amino acids. V gave up 5 bases and J gave up 4 bases; unmatched junction bases: 12. The CDR3 nucleotides read TGTGCCAGCAGTGGGGATTACTCAGCGGGAGTAGAGACCCAGTACTTC. This translates into CASSGDYSAGVETQYF.

This clonotype was seen only a few times. The rearrangement links TRBV9 to TRBJ1-6; perhaps TRBD1 as D (5 bases). The V gene lost 2 bases and the J gene lost 6 bases, with 12 bases spanning the gap. This CDR3 region has 15 residues. Germline assignment: CDR1 SGDLS and CDR2 YYNGEE. The CDR3 bases are TGTGCCAGCAGCGTTGGGGGACCGAGTAATTCACCCCTCCACTTT. Amino acids: CASSVGGPSNSPLHF.

The chain couples TRBV4-1 to TRBJ2-7, with TRBD2 matching over 10 bases. This CDR3 is built from 20 residues. Germline V gene sequence: CDR1 MGHRA, CDR2 YSYEKL. Germline trimming cut 4 bases from V and 0 bases from J; bases unmatched to any gene: 18. The CDR3 sequence is CASSPYPTSGKAHSSYEQYF. CDR3 in DNA: TGCGCCAGCAGCCCATATCCTACTAGCGGGAAGGCCCATAGCTCCTACGAGCAGTACTTC.

This clonotype has more than one count but fewer than ten. V usage is TRBV29-1 and J usage is TRBJ1-1, with TRBD1 as a possible D gene (6 bases). CDR3 size: 13 residues. Trimming shortened V by 5 bases and J by 2 bases, and 12 bases separated the two germline ends. CDR1 SQVTM and CDR2 ANQGSEA come from the germline V gene. CDR3 in amino acids: CSVPQGSNTEAFF. For the CDR3, the DNA is TGCAGCGTTCCACAGGGCAGCAACACTGAAGCTTTCTTT.

This clonotype has only one observation. The chain couples TRBV19 to TRBJ2-7, with D maybe TRBD2 (7 bases). The CDR3 spans 13 residues. V shed 2 bases and J shed 7 bases, with 12 bases lying between them. Germline CDR1 is LNHDA and CDR2 is SQIVND (reference sequence). CDR3 sequence reads: CASSIRGAKEQYF. The CDR3 DNA sequence: TGTGCCAGTAGTATACGGGGGGCTAAAGAGCAGTACTTC.

This clonotype was seen repeatedly, ten times or more. The chain has TRBV20-1 and TRBJ1-2; D is possibly TRBD1 (6 bases). Looked up from germline, CDR1 is DFQATT and CDR2 is SNEGSKA (reference sequence). Deletions cut 4 bases from V and 0 bases from J, with 18 bases between. This CDR3 has 16 residues. The CDR3 here is CSAILGRDTTNYGYTF. CDR3 DNA sequence: TGCAGTGCTATTCTTGGCAGGGACACGACTAACTATGGCTACACCTTC.

This clonotype occurred a few times. The CDR3 bases are TGCAGTGCTAGCGTAGGAGGGACCTACGAGCAGTACGTC. It is translated as CSASVGGTYEQYV. The chain is built from TRBV20-1 and TRBJ2-7; tentative D call: TRBD2 (6 bases). This CDR3 comprises 13 residues. Germline loops: CDR1 DFQATT, CDR2 SNEGSKA (reference sequence). Trimming cost V 3 bases and J 2 bases, with 11 bases left between them.

This clonotype was found a few times. Written as DNA, the CDR3 is TGTGCCAGCAGCACATCTCCTCCGGGACTAGCCCCTAATGAGCAGTTCTTC. Protein product: CASSTSPPGLAPNEQFF. The V gene is TRBV7-2, the J gene TRBJ2-1, with TRBD2 matching over 9 bases. The length of the CDR3 is 17 residues. Germline-derived CDR1 and CDR2 are SGHTA and FQGNSA. V gave up 5 bases and J gave up 7 bases; unmatched junction bases: 15.

Many counts were recorded for this clonotype. V gene TRBV30 combines with J gene TRBJ2-7; 7 nucleotides line up with TRBD1. CDR1 and CDR2 (germline): GTSNPN, SVGIG (reference sequence). J gave up 3 bases and V 1 base, and 3 bases lay outside the gene matches. This CDR3 is 13 amino acids long. CDR3 in DNA: TGTGCCTGGAGTGGTAACAGGGGCTACGAGCAGTACTTC. Translating it yields CAWSGNRGYEQYF.

This clonotype was detected ten times or more. The J gene is TRBJ2-2, the V gene TRBV4-1, with D hard to call. Trimming left V 1 base short and J 7 bases short, with 4 bases between. Germline loops: CDR1 MGHRA, CDR2 YSYEKL. CDR3 length equals 12 residues. DNA of the CDR3: TGCGCCAGCAGCCAAGTTGGCGGGGAGCTGTTTTTT. Amino acids: CASSQVGGELFF.

This clonotype came up a few times. The chain employs TRBV20-1 and TRBJ2-1; D possibly uses TRBD1 or TRBD2 (6 bases each). CDR1 and CDR2 (germline): DFQATT, SNEGSKA (reference sequence). Deletions cut 2 bases from V and 4 bases from J, with 21 bases between. The CDR3 sequence is 17 residues long. For the CDR3, the DNA is TGCAGTGCTAGAAAACAGGGTAGTATGGGGACTTACAATGAGCAGTTCTTC. It codes for CSARKQGSMGTYNEQFF.

This clonotype appeared a few times. The chain employs TRBV15 and TRBJ1-1; D remains unclear. This CDR3 spans 11 amino acids. V lost 5 bases and J 1 base, leaving 2 bases between the germline ends. From germline, CDR1 is LNHNV and CDR2 YYDKDF (reference sequence). The DNA of the CDR3 is TGTGCCACCAGCTGGAACACTGAAGCTTTCTTT. Translated, it gives CATSWNTEAFF.

This clonotype was seen a few times. V and J are TRBV12-3 or TRBV12-4 and TRBJ2-1, with a tentative D call TRBD1 (5 bases). This CDR3 is 13 amino acids long. V was cut by 9 bases and J by 1 base, with 10 bases left in between. The DNA for the CDR3 is TGTGCCAGTAACGCAGGGTCCTACAATGAGCAGTTCTTC. The encoded protein is CASNAGSYNEQFF.

This chain links TRBV19 with TRBJ1-5; weak D call: TRBD1 (6 bases). CDR3 length equals 14 residues. The germline CDR1 and CDR2 sequences are LNHDA and SQIVND (reference sequence). V lost 0 bases and J lost 4, with 7 bases in between. The CDR3 DNA reads as TGTGCCAGTAGTATAGAAGGGGGGAATCAGCCCCAGCATTTT. Encoded protein: CASSIEGGNQPQHF.

The chain uses TRBV5-1 and TRBJ2-1, with a tentative D call TRBD2 (6 bases). This CDR3 has 15 residues. Between the trimmed V and J ends, which lost 1 base and 2 bases, there was a span of 10 bases. The germline gives CDR1 SGHRS, CDR2 YFSETQ. The DNA for the CDR3 is TGCGCCAGCAGCTTGACGGGAGCGGCCTACAATGAGCAGTTCTTC. Protein product: CASSLTGAAYNEQFF.

The V gene is TRBV5-1, the J gene TRBJ2-3; D may be TRBD1 (5 bases). The germline gives CDR1 SGHRS, CDR2 YFSETQ. The V end was cut by 4 bases, the J end by 3 bases, with 12 bases between. The CDR3 spans 14 residues. Written as DNA, the CDR3 is TGCGCCAGCAGCCGCCAGACAGAGACAGATACGCAGTATTTT. It translates to CASSRQTETDTQYF.